This passage covers 9 T cell receptor beta chains from one sample sequenced in a study of Ad26.COV2.S vaccination and SARS-CoV-2 variants. As to treatment: 19 received Ad26.COV2.S at low or high dose, single or two shots; several received placebo; per-sample allocation not given. On day 63 after the first injection, vaccine and placebo recipients gave samples. Sequencing used immunoSEQ multiplex PCR; TCRdb keeps in-frame clones, though not all of them. The table has about 420,000 clones, 88% seen once; the top ten hold approximately 4%. Sequences were derived from peripheral blood, sampled in a trial of Ad26.COV2.S vaccine versus placebo. The receptors originated from a person between 18 and 65 years old who received the Ad26.COV2.S COVID-19 vaccine or a placebo.

CDR3 sequence: CASSLSTGNSPLHF. The CDR3 region has the DNA TGTGCCAGCAGTCTCTCAACGGGGAATTCACCCCTCCACTTT. The rearrangement uses TRBV25-1 and TRBJ1-6; D uncertain. CDR1 is MGHDK and CDR2 is SYGVNS in the germline V gene. CDR3 size: 14 residues. V dropped 5 bases and J dropped 7 bases, with 12 bases sitting between them. Combining the CDR3 with reference TRBV25-1 and TRBJ1-6 gives the whole variable domain EADIYQTPRYLVIGTGKKITLECSQTMGHDKMYWYQQDPGMELHLIHYSYGVNSTEKGDLSSESTVSRIRTEHFPLTLESARPSHTSQYLCASSLSTGNSPLHFGNGTRLTVT.

This clone was picked up one time. The chain joins TRBV7-9 to TRBJ1-3; D unresolved. Germline V gene lookup returns CDR1 SEHNR and CDR2 FQNEAQ (reference sequence). Trimming removed 0 bases from V and 8 bases from J, with 11 bases in between. This CDR3 comprises 14 residues. CDR3 protein: CASSLADRLDTIYF. In DNA form, the CDR3 reads TGTGCCAGCAGCTTAGCGGACCGGTTGGACACCATATATTTT.

This clone was counted only a few times. This chain links TRBV13 with TRBJ2-7, with D possibly being TRBD1 (5 bases). Germline V lookup: CDR1 PRHDT, CDR2 FYEKMQ (reference sequence). Trimming cost V 3 bases and J 4 bases, with 10 bases left between them. The CDR3 is 13 amino acids. For the CDR3, the DNA is TGTGCCAGCAGCTTCGACAAGGGGTACGAGCAGTACTTC. This encodes CASSFDKGYEQYF.

The chain carries TRBV6-4 and TRBJ2-7; 7 nucleotides align to TRBD1. J gave up 0 bases and V 6 bases, and 17 bases lay outside the gene matches. Germline V gives CDR1 MRHNA, CDR2 SNTAGT. The CDR3 sequence is 18 residues long. The CDR3 loop is CASSKSEDRAEISYEQYF. In DNA, the CDR3 is TGTGCCAGCAGCAAATCGGAAGACAGGGCCGAGATCTCCTACGAGCAGTACTTC.

V and J are TRBV24-1 and TRBJ1-2, with D possibly being TRBD1 (5 bases). CDR1 and CDR2 (germline): KGHDR, SFDVKD. V shed 3 bases and J shed 8 bases, with 15 bases lying between them. The CDR3 is 14 amino acids. CDR3: CATSDIGRVNGYTF. CDR3 bases: TGTGCCACCAGTGATATCGGCAGGGTGAACGGCTACACCTTC.

The chain links TRBV5-1 to TRBJ1-1; D is perhaps TRBD1 (5 bases). CDR3 length: 14 amino acids. Trimming removed 2 bases at V and 11 bases at J, with 19 bases between. Germline V gene data show CDR1 as SGHRS and CDR2 as YFSETQ. The CDR3 protein is CASSLPGEAAGAFF. Written as DNA, the CDR3 is TGCGCCAGCAGCTTACCAGGCGAGGCTGCAGGGGCTTTCTTT.

About this clone: The sample has other DNA sequences that encode this CDR3 too. V gene TRBV27 combines with J gene TRBJ2-7, with TRBD1 as a possible D gene (5 bases). V dropped 3 bases and J dropped 6 bases, with 12 bases sitting between them. This CDR3 spans 13 amino acids. CDR1 and CDR2 (germline): MNHEY, SMNVEV (reference sequence). CDR3 DNA: TGTGCCAGCAGTTTGTCCACAGGCGGCGAGCAGTACTTC. Its translation is CASSLSTGGEQYF.

The gene calls are TRBV28 and TRBJ1-1; D remains ambiguous. Germline CDR1 and CDR2: MDHEN and SYDVKM. CDR3 length: 15 residues. V lost 1 base, J lost 0 bases, and 9 bases lay in between. This CDR3 reads CASSLSAGLNTEAFF. The CDR3 DNA sequence: TGTGCCAGCAGTTTATCCGCAGGACTGAACACTGAAGCTTTCTTT.

The rearrangement joins TRBV2 to TRBJ2-5, with 9 bases aligning to TRBD1. Germline CDR1 and CDR2: SNHLY and FYNNEI. Trimming at V came to 6 bases and at J to 0 bases, leaving 11 bases not matched to a gene. The CDR3 consists of 17 residues. The CDR3 protein is CASRAGQGDMYQETQYF. The CDR3 region has the DNA TGTGCCAGCAGGGCGGGACAGGGTGACATGTACCAAGAGACCCAGTACTTC.